These 29 T cell receptor beta chains share one sample of origin, sequenced in a study of T cell changes during pregnancy in multiple sclerosis. Method: immunoSEQ multiplex PCR; TCRdb's copy keeps in-frame clones and lacks some. This sample carries fewer than 50,000 clones, roughly 95% of them seen once, and the ten largest clones take approximately 0.31%. This specimen consisted of CD4+ T cells from peripheral blood mononuclear cells, obtained in the third trimester of pregnancy. The origin of the receptors is a female donor with multiple sclerosis, enrolled in a pregnancy study.

The chain carries TRBV30 and TRBJ1-1, with D hard to call. The germline V gene has CDR1 GTSNPN and CDR2 SVGIG (reference sequence). V dropped 4 bases and J dropped 10 bases, with 10 bases sitting between them. This CDR3 contains 10 residues. The CDR3 reads CAWKALAAFF. The CDR3 DNA follows: TGTGCCTGGAAGGCGTTAGCAGCTTTCTTT. The variable domain in full, completed from reference TRBV30 and TRBJ1-1, reads SQTIHQWPATLVQPVGSPLSLECTVEGTSNPNLYWYRQAAGRGLQLLFYSVGIGQISSEVPQNLSASRPQDRQFILSSKKLLLSDSGFYLCAWKALAAFFGQGTRLTVV.

V usage is TRBV6-5 and J usage is TRBJ2-5; D is possibly TRBD2 (5 bases). V was clipped by 5 bases and J by 5 bases, with 12 bases between them. Germline V gene lookup returns CDR1 MNHEY and CDR2 SVGAGI. There are 13 residues in the CDR3. The CDR3: CASSTTRGETQYF. CDR3 DNA: TGTGCCAGCAGTACGACAAGAGGGGAGACCCAGTACTTC.

V and J are TRBV5-1 and TRBJ2-1; 11 bases map to TRBD2. After removal of 0 bases from V and 8 bases from J, the junction contained 13 bases not matched to a gene. The CDR3 sequence is 18 residues long. From germline, CDR1 is SGHRS and CDR2 YFSETQ. CDR3 coding DNA: TGCGCCAGCAGCTTGGGGAACCACTTGACTAGCGGGACGGATGAGCAGTTCTTC. Translating gives CASSLGNHLTSGTDEQFF. Together with reference TRBV5-1 and TRBJ2-1, the CDR3 gives the full variable domain: KAGVTQTPRYLIKTRGQQVTLSCSPISGHRSVSWYQQTPGQGLQFLFEYFSETQRNKGNFPGRFSGRQFSNSRSEMNVSTLELGDSALYLCASSLGNHLTSGTDEQFFGPGTRLTVL.

The chain combines TRBV12-5 with TRBJ1-5, with D possibly matching TRBD1 (6 bases). Trimming cost V 1 base and J 0 bases, with 25 bases left between them. The germline gives CDR1 LGHNT, CDR2 FRNRAP. CDR3 size: 21 residues. The CDR3 DNA is TGTGCTAGTGGTTTGGACAGGGTTAAAGATATGTCCCTGAATAGCAATCAGCCCCAGCATTTT. Protein: CASGLDRVKDMSLNSNQPQHF.

The chain is built from TRBV7-9 and TRBJ2-7; 7 nucleotides match TRBD2. This CDR3 region has 13 residues. Germline CDR1 is SEHNR and CDR2 is FQNEAQ (reference sequence). V lost 5 bases to trimming and J lost 5 bases; unmatched junction nucleotides: 6. In DNA, the CDR3 is TGTGCCAGCAGCCGCGGGAGTAAGGACGAGCAGTACTTC. Translating gives CASSRGSKDEQYF.

The CDR3 reads CASSPRQGVLPSAAFF. The CDR3 DNA follows: TGTGCCAGCAGTCCTAGACAGGGGGTATTACCTTCCGCAGCTTTCTTT. The genes are TRBV28 and TRBJ1-1; 9 bases are shared with TRBD1. Trimming took 5 bases from V and 10 from J; bases not matched to a gene: 17. Germline assignment: CDR1 MDHEN and CDR2 SYDVKM. The CDR3 consists of 16 residues.

V and J are TRBV5-1 and TRBJ2-1, with 7 positions matching TRBD1. Per germline, CDR1 SGHRS and CDR2 YFSETQ. This CDR3 region has 15 residues. The J segment lost 0 bases and the V segment lost 4 bases, leaving 4 bases of the junction unmatched. The CDR3 loop is CASSATGSSYNEQFF. The CDR3 DNA is TGCGCCAGCAGCGCGACAGGGAGCTCCTACAATGAGCAGTTCTTC.

The CDR3 reads CASPPRGKVPDTQYF. CDR3 DNA: TGTGCCAGTCCTCCCCGAGGGAAGGTGCCAGATACGCAGTATTTT. The chain is built from TRBV19 and TRBJ2-3; TRBD2 might be the D (5 bases). Trimming left V 8 bases short and J 4 bases short, with 19 bases between. There are 15 residues in the CDR3. Germline V gene sequence: CDR1 LNHDA, CDR2 SQIVND (reference sequence).

The gene calls are TRBV27 and TRBJ2-7; possibly TRBD2 for D (7 bases). The V end was cut by 6 bases, the J end by 3 bases, with 21 bases between. The CDR3 length is 16 residues. CDR1 and CDR2 (germline): MNHEY, SMNVEV (reference sequence). The CDR3 sequence is CASSPRQVQRGYEQYF. As DNA, the CDR3 is TGTGCCAGCAGCCCGAGACAGGTTCAGCGGGGCTACGAGCAGTACTTC.

V is TRBV11-2 and J is TRBJ2-6; a possible D gene is TRBD2 (5 bases). V was trimmed by 5 bases and J by 1 base, leaving 9 bases between them. This CDR3 contains 15 residues. Germline CDR1 is SGHAT and CDR2 is FQNNGV. CDR3 bases: TGTGCCAGCAGCCACCCGGGGTCTGGGGCCAACGTCCTGACTTTC. It codes for CASSHPGSGANVLTF. The full variable domain, rest sourced from reference TRBV11-2 and TRBJ2-6, is EAGVAQSPRYKIIEKRQSVAFWCNPISGHATLYWYQQILGQGPKLLIQFQNNGVVDDSQLPKDRFSAERLKGVDSTLKIQPAKLEDSAVYLCASSHPGSGANVLTFGAGSRLTVL.

The chain has TRBV9 and TRBJ2-2, with a weak D call TRBD2 (5 bases). The V end lost 0 bases, the J end lost 4 bases, and 13 bases lay between the germline ends. CDR1 and CDR2 (germline): SGDLS, YYNGEE. The CDR3 loop spans 16 amino acids. The CDR3 sequence is CASSVGGLDGTGELFF. The CDR3 DNA follows: TGTGCCAGCAGCGTAGGCGGGCTGGACGGCACCGGGGAGCTGTTTTTT.

The CDR3 coding sequence is TGTGCCTGGAGTCGGACAGAGTCCTACGAGCAGTACTTC. The encoded protein is CAWSRTESYEQYF. The chain recombines TRBV30 with TRBJ2-7, with D possibly matching TRBD1 (6 bases). The CDR3 is made up of 13 amino acids. Germline V gene data show CDR1 as GTSNPN and CDR2 as SVGIG (reference sequence). V shed 2 bases and J shed 1 base, with 9 bases lying between them.

The chain uses TRBV7-3 and TRBJ2-1; 13 bases align to TRBD2. Germline V gives CDR1 SGHTA, CDR2 FQGTGA. CDR3 size: 17 residues. With V trimmed by 5 bases and J by 2 bases, 6 bases remained unmatched. The CDR3 nucleotides read TGTGCCAGCAGCGTCCGGACTAGCGGGGGTACCTACAATGAGCAGTTCTTC. Translated, it gives CASSVRTSGGTYNEQFF.

Written as DNA, the CDR3 is TGCAGCGTTGATTTCGGTAGCACAGATACGCAGTATTTT. The encoded protein is CSVDFGSTDTQYF. The chain employs TRBV29-1 and TRBJ2-3, with D hard to call. Trimming took 3 bases from V and 0 from J, leaving 7 bases between them. The CDR3 has 13 residues. Germline V gives CDR1 SQVTM, CDR2 ANQGSEA.

The V and J genes are TRBV18 and TRBJ2-5; D perhaps matches TRBD2 (5 bases). The CDR3 extends over 13 amino acids. The V end was cut by 6 bases, the J end by 5 bases, with 13 bases between. CDR1 and CDR2 (germline): KGHSH, LQKENI. In DNA, the CDR3 is TGTGCCAGCTCCCCCGGGGTCTCTGAGACCCAGTACTTC. Translating it yields CASSPGVSETQYF.

The chain is built from TRBV27 and TRBJ2-4; 11 nucleotides agree with TRBD1. The germline CDR1 and CDR2 sequences are MNHEY and SMNVEV (reference sequence). This CDR3 is built from 17 residues. The V and J ends lost 2 bases and 3 bases, in that order; junction bases with no gene match: 6. The CDR3 region is CASSLQGTGGSKNIQYF. Written as DNA, the CDR3 is TGTGCCAGCAGTTTACAAGGGACAGGGGGGAGCAAAAACATTCAGTACTTC.

The genes are TRBV7-3 and TRBJ2-5; 7 bases are shared with TRBD2. This CDR3 region has 15 residues. V trimming: 5 bases; J trimming: 3 bases; junction bases outside the gene matches: 9. CDR1 and CDR2 from the germline V gene are SGHTA and FQGTGA. This chain's CDR3 is CASSKRSSGKETQYF. The CDR3 region has the DNA TGTGCCAGCAGCAAGAGGTCGAGCGGGAAAGAGACCCAGTACTTC.

This clone was observed a single time. The CDR3, as DNA: TGTGCCAGCAGTTTAAGGGGAGAGACCCAGTACTTC. This sequence encodes CASSLRGETQYF. This chain uses TRBV28 with TRBJ2-5; weak D call: TRBD1 (5 bases). The CDR3 runs to 12 residues. Trimming shortened V by 2 bases and J by 4 bases, and 5 bases separated the two germline ends. Germline V gene lookup returns CDR1 MDHEN and CDR2 SYDVKM.

This chain uses TRBV4-3 with TRBJ2-1, with 8 bases lining up with TRBD1. The CDR3 has 16 amino acids. Germline CDR1 and CDR2: LGHNA and YSLEER. V trimming: 1 base; J trimming: 7 bases; junction bases outside the gene matches: 9. Here the CDR3 DNA reads TGCGCCAGCAGCCAAGTTGTTCGACAGGGGTTGAATGAGCAGTTCTTC. Protein sequence: CASSQVVRQGLNEQFF.

The chain links TRBV6-5 to TRBJ2-1; TRBD1 might be the D (5 bases). Germline V gives CDR1 MNHEY, CDR2 SVGAGI. CDR3 length equals 11 residues. V lost 6 bases to trimming and J lost 9 bases, with 9 bases between them. CDR3 sequence reads: CASSSGFEQFF. The CDR3 DNA sequence: TGTGCCAGCAGCTCAGGGTTTGAGCAGTTCTTC.

The chain couples TRBV7-9 to TRBJ2-3, with 7 bases matching TRBD1. The V and J ends lost 5 bases and 0 bases, in that order; junction bases with no gene match: 14. The CDR3 totals 18 residues. Germline V gene lookup returns CDR1 SEHNR and CDR2 FQNEAQ (reference sequence). The CDR3 region is CASSTGTAKDYSTDTQYF. The CDR3 region has the DNA TGTGCCAGCAGCACCGGGACAGCAAAAGACTATAGCACAGATACGCAGTATTTT.

This chain uses TRBV28 with TRBJ1-5; D not resolved. Germline-derived CDR1 and CDR2 are MDHEN and SYDVKM. This CDR3 spans 18 amino acids. Between the trimmed V and J ends, which lost 4 bases and 0 bases, there was a span of 19 bases. CDR3 nucleotide sequence: TGTGCCAGCAGTTCACCTACATCCACCAGGTATAGCAATCAGCCCCAGCATTTT. It is translated as CASSSPTSTRYSNQPQHF.

This clone showed up just once. The chain couples TRBV7-8 to TRBJ1-1; TRBD1 matches at 9 bases. This CDR3 has 19 amino acids. CDR1 is SGHVS and CDR2 is FQNEAQ in the germline V gene. V was pared by 1 base and J by 1 base, with 13 bases of the junction left unmatched. This CDR3 is CASSLVSGTGFRENTEAFF. In DNA, the CDR3 is TGTGCCAGCAGCTTAGTTTCGGGGACAGGGTTTAGGGAGAACACTGAAGCTTTCTTT.

The CDR3 bases are TGCGCCAGCAGCTTGGACCTATCTGGAAACACCATATATTTT. It is translated as CASSLDLSGNTIYF. The V call is TRBV5-1, the J call TRBJ1-3; no clear D gene. The ends were cut back, 0 bases at V and 1 base at J, with 5 bases in the middle. The length of the CDR3 is 14 residues. Germline CDR1 reads SGHRS; CDR2 reads YFSETQ.

This clone was recorded a few times. The chain is built from TRBV29-1 and TRBJ1-2, with 8 bases fitting TRBD1. V was clipped by 4 bases and J by 8 bases; unmatched bases: 6. This CDR3 contains 12 residues. Germline CDR1 reads SQVTM; CDR2 reads ANQGSEA. CDR3 bases: TGCAGCGTTGGACAGGGGAGGAGAGGCTACACCTTC. Protein: CSVGQGRRGYTF.

This clone was detected only a few times. The J gene is TRBJ2-3, the V gene TRBV27, with D perhaps matching TRBD2 (5 bases). CDR1 is MNHEY, CDR2 SMNVEV, per germline (reference sequence). CDR3 length: 13 residues. V lost 9 bases and J 1 base, leaving 11 bases between the germline ends. The CDR3 DNA reads as TGTGCCAGTAATAGCGATCGCACAGATACGCAGTATTTT. This sequence encodes CASNSDRTDTQYF.

The chain couples TRBV18 to TRBJ2-5, with D perhaps matching TRBD1 (6 bases). The CDR3 runs 14 residues. Germline loops: CDR1 KGHSH, CDR2 LQKENI. V lost 4 bases, J lost 3 bases, and 12 bases lay in between. The CDR3 loop reads CASSRHRTEETQYF. CDR3 nucleotide sequence: TGTGCCAGCTCACGACACCGGACAGAAGAGACCCAGTACTTC. Full variable domain (outside the CDR3, taken from reference TRBV18 and TRBJ2-5): NAGVMQNPRHLVRRRGQEARLRCSPMKGHSHVYWYRQLPEEGLKFMVYLQKENIIDESGMPKERFSAEFPKEGPSILRIQQVVRGDSAAYFCASSRHRTEETQYFGPGTRLLVL.

This chain connects TRBV6-5 to TRBJ1-1; 7 nucleotides align to TRBD1. V shed 3 bases and J 4 bases; nucleotides not matched to a gene: 5. CDR3 length equals 14 residues. CDR1 and CDR2 from the germline V gene are MNHEY and SVGAGI. The CDR3 region is CASSYYRGATEAFF. CDR3 nucleotide sequence: TGTGCCAGCAGTTATTACAGGGGAGCCACTGAAGCTTTCTTT.

The chain has TRBV12-5 and TRBJ1-4, with TRBD1 identical over 7 bases. Germline V lookup: CDR1 LGHNT, CDR2 FRNRAP. The V and J ends lost 2 bases and 8 bases, in that order; junction bases with no gene match: 8. The CDR3 spans 15 residues. The CDR3 DNA reads as TGTGCTAGTGGTTTGCAGACAGGGCGTGTGGAAAAACTGTTTTTT. Amino acid sequence: CASGLQTGRVEKLFF. Together with reference TRBV12-5 and TRBJ1-4, the CDR3 gives the full variable domain: DARVTQTPRHKVTEMGQEVTMRCQPILGHNTVFWYRQTMMQGLELLAYFRNRAPLDDSGMPKDRFSAEMPDATLATLKIQPSEPRDSAVYFCASGLQTGRVEKLFFGSGTQLSVL.